A selection of T cell receptor beta chains follows, all from one sample in a study of cytomegalovirus exposure and HLA in healthy donors. Clones were sequenced by immunoSEQ multiplex PCR, and TCRdb holds only the in-frame ones, with some missing. The sample shows around 180,000 clones, 85% of them seen only once. Sequenced input: PBMCs. These receptor sequences come from a boy aged 2 to 9 in good health and CMV-seronegative. Each CDR3 is given with its conserved first and last residue. The D gene is left open where the match is weak. A clone size is listed for some rows: how often the clone was seen (once, few, many), or a class if it is expanded.

abundance: .; d_gene: TRBD1; j_gene: TRBJ2-7; v_gene: TRBV7-9; CDR3aa: CASSLPPGGVDEQYF; CDR3nt: TGTGCCAGCAGCTTACCGCCAGGGGGTGTTGACGAGCAGTACTTC
abundance: few; d_gene: .; j_gene: TRBJ2-1; v_gene: TRBV25-1; CDR3aa: CASSESDGSAYNEQFF; CDR3nt: TGTGCCAGCAGTGAATCGGACGGGAGCGCCTACAATGAGCAGTTCTTC
abundance: .; d_gene: .; j_gene: TRBJ2-3; v_gene: TRBV5-4; CDR3aa: CASSAQGTDTQYF; CDR3nt: TGTGCCAGCAGCGCTCAGGGGACGGATACGCAGTATTTT
abundance: .; d_gene: TRBD1; j_gene: TRBJ2-3; v_gene: TRBV18; CDR3aa: CASSLGQVVTQYF; CDR3nt: TGTGCCAGCTCACTCGGACAGGTAGTTACGCAGTATTTT
abundance: .; d_gene: TRBD1; j_gene: TRBJ2-2; v_gene: TRBV18; CDR3aa: CASSTKTSGGTGFSGELFF; CDR3nt: TGTGCCAGCTCTACAAAAACCTCCGGAGGGACAGGGTTCTCCGGGGAGCTGTTTTTT
abundance: once; d_gene: .; j_gene: TRBJ1-2; v_gene: TRBV6-1; CDR3aa: CASSESGRVRGYTF; CDR3nt: TGTGCCAGCAGTGAAAGCGGGAGGGTCCGGGGCTACACCTTC
abundance: .; d_gene: TRBD1; j_gene: TRBJ2-7; v_gene: TRBV28; CDR3aa: CASGLPNRGLLSEQYF; CDR3nt: TGTGCCAGCGGTTTGCCAAACAGGGGGCTTCTTTCCGAGCAGTACTTC
abundance: .; d_gene: .; j_gene: TRBJ2-7; v_gene: TRBV20-1; CDR3aa: CSASTGYEQYF; CDR3nt: TGCAGTGCCTCGACAGGCTACGAGCAGTACTTC
abundance: once; d_gene: TRBD1; j_gene: TRBJ2-3; v_gene: TRBV14; CDR3aa: CASSQDRALVGQGATDTQYF; CDR3nt: TGTGCCAGCAGCCAAGATCGGGCGTTAGTGGGACAGGGTGCCACAGATACGCAGTATTTT
abundance: .; d_gene: .; j_gene: TRBJ2-3; v_gene: TRBV15; CDR3aa: CATSGGSGTDTQYF; CDR3nt: TGTGCCACCAGCGGGGGCTCGGGCACAGATACGCAGTATTTT
abundance: .; d_gene: TRBD1; j_gene: TRBJ1-3; v_gene: TRBV19; CDR3aa: CASSTDRVSGNTIYF; CDR3nt: TGTGCCAGTAGTACCGACAGGGTCTCTGGAAACACCATATATTTT
abundance: .; d_gene: TRBD1; j_gene: TRBJ1-2; v_gene: TRBV19; CDR3aa: CASTHRGTYGYTF; CDR3nt: TGTGCCAGTACCCACAGGGGTACCTATGGCTACACCTTC
abundance: .; d_gene: TRBD1; j_gene: TRBJ2-7; v_gene: TRBV6-5; CDR3aa: CASSYSRTGVSYEQYF; CDR3nt: TGTGCCAGCAGTTACTCGCGGACAGGGGTCTCCTACGAGCAGTACTTC
abundance: .; d_gene: TRBD2; j_gene: TRBJ2-4; v_gene: TRBV6-1; CDR3aa: CASSEAERGGLKNIQYF; CDR3nt: TGTGCCAGCAGTGAAGCCGAGCGGGGGGGACTCAAAAACATTCAGTACTTC
abundance: .; d_gene: .; j_gene: TRBJ2-3; v_gene: TRBV9; CDR3aa: CASSARTPDSSTDTQYF; CDR3nt: TGTGCCAGCAGCGCTAGGACACCAGATTCTAGCACAGATACGCAGTATTTT
abundance: .; d_gene: .; j_gene: TRBJ1-1; v_gene: TRBV28; CDR3aa: CASSFKGDYGNTEAFF; CDR3nt: TGTGCCAGCAGTTTTAAAGGGGATTACGGGAACACTGAAGCTTTCTTT
abundance: .; d_gene: .; j_gene: TRBJ1-3; v_gene: TRBV9; CDR3aa: CASSEDGSSGNTIYF; CDR3nt: TGTGCCAGCAGCGAAGACGGGAGCTCTGGAAACACCATATATTTT
abundance: few; d_gene: .; j_gene: TRBJ2-7; v_gene: TRBV28; CDR3aa: CASTQGYEQYF; CDR3nt: TGTGCCAGCACGCAGGGGTACGAGCAGTACTTC
abundance: .; d_gene: TRBD1; j_gene: TRBJ2-7; v_gene: TRBV11-2; CDR3aa: CASSRGGQGQYEQYF; CDR3nt: TGTGCCAGCTCCAGGGGGGGACAGGGACAATACGAGCAGTACTTC
abundance: .; d_gene: TRBD1; j_gene: TRBJ2-7; v_gene: TRBV6-4; CDR3aa: CASSYRQGSLYEQYF; CDR3nt: TGTGCCAGCAGTTACCGACAGGGTTCTCTCTACGAGCAGTACTTC
abundance: .; d_gene: .; j_gene: TRBJ1-1; v_gene: TRBV7-9; CDR3aa: CASSLSAPMNTEAFF; CDR3nt: TGTGCCAGCAGCTTATCCGCCCCTATGAACACTGAAGCTTTCTTT
abundance: .; d_gene: .; j_gene: TRBJ2-1; v_gene: TRBV5-6; CDR3aa: CASRYRRSESSYNEQFF; CDR3nt: TGTGCCAGCAGGTACCGGAGGAGCGAGAGCTCCTACAATGAGCAGTTCTTC
abundance: .; d_gene: TRBD2; j_gene: TRBJ2-3; v_gene: TRBV19; CDR3aa: CASSSRPGLAGVGGLDF; CDR3nt: TGTGCCAGTAGTTCCCGTCCGGGACTAGCGGGAGTGGGGGGACTGGATTTT
abundance: .; d_gene: .; j_gene: TRBJ1-1; v_gene: TRBV19; CDR3aa: CASQGWEGMNTEAFF; CDR3nt: TGTGCCAGCCAGGGTTGGGAGGGGATGAACACTGAAGCTTTCTTT
abundance: .; d_gene: TRBD2; j_gene: TRBJ2-1; v_gene: TRBV5-1; CDR3aa: CASSLGLAGGANEQFF; CDR3nt: TGCGCCAGCAGCTTGGGGCTAGCGGGAGGCGCGAATGAGCAGTTCTTC
abundance: .; d_gene: TRBD1; j_gene: TRBJ1-1; v_gene: TRBV27; CDR3aa: CASSFQGANTEAFF; CDR3nt: TGTGCCAGCAGTTTCCAGGGGGCTAACACTGAAGCTTTCTTT
abundance: .; d_gene: TRBD2; j_gene: TRBJ2-2; v_gene: TRBV2; CDR3aa: CASSSGSTGELFF; CDR3nt: TGTGCCAGCTCTAGCGGGAGTACCGGGGAGCTGTTTTTT
abundance: .; d_gene: TRBD1; j_gene: TRBJ1-2; v_gene: TRBV6-4; CDR3aa: CASSAGTGSYGYTF; CDR3nt: TGTGCCAGCAGTGCTGGGACAGGGAGCTATGGCTACACCTTC
abundance: .; d_gene: TRBD1; j_gene: TRBJ2-7; v_gene: TRBV6-1; CDR3aa: CASSENAGQDSYEQYF; CDR3nt: TGTGCCAGCAGTGAAAATGCCGGACAGGACTCCTACGAGCAGTACTTC
abundance: .; d_gene: TRBD2; j_gene: TRBJ2-7; v_gene: TRBV7-9; CDR3aa: CASSRETSGRPYEQYF; CDR3nt: TGTGCCAGCAGCCGAGAGACTAGCGGGAGGCCCTACGAGCAGTACTTC
abundance: .; d_gene: .; j_gene: TRBJ2-3; v_gene: TRBV6-4; CDR3aa: CASSDGQGVGDTQYF; CDR3nt: TGTGCCAGCAGTGACGGGCAGGGTGTTGGAGATACGCAGTATTTT
abundance: few; d_gene: TRBD2; j_gene: TRBJ2-1; v_gene: TRBV30; CDR3aa: CAWSSGGGYNEQFF; CDR3nt: TGTGCCTGGAGTTCGGGGGGGGGTTACAATGAGCAGTTCTTC
abundance: .; d_gene: .; j_gene: TRBJ2-1; v_gene: TRBV7-8; CDR3aa: CASSPQLGIYNEQFF; CDR3nt: TGTGCCAGCAGCCCCCAACTAGGGATCTACAATGAGCAGTTCTTC
abundance: .; d_gene: TRBD1; j_gene: TRBJ2-3; v_gene: TRBV18; CDR3aa: CASSPGQGAWDTQYF; CDR3nt: TGTGCCAGCTCACCAGGACAGGGGGCCTGGGATACGCAGTATTTT
abundance: .; d_gene: .; j_gene: TRBJ1-5; v_gene: TRBV27; CDR3aa: CASSLSGVGNQPQHF; CDR3nt: TGTGCCAGCAGTTTATCAGGGGTGGGCAATCAGCCCCAGCATTTT